This T cell receptor (beta chain) originates from a study of T cells in Graves' hyperthyroidism and ophthalmopathy (dated by TCRdb to about 2019). Looking at the study overall: Peripheral blood was sampled at the time of initial diagnosis, prior to any treatment. A discovery cohort of approximately 100 patients, approximately 44 with Graves' ophthalmopathy and approximately 57 with stable Graves' hyperthyroidism, was used to find distinguishing TCR V-J signatures. Whether ophthalmopathy could be predicted prospectively was tested in an independent validation cohort made up of 18 to 20 hyperthyroidism patients plus 17 patients who later progressed to ophthalmopathy. For training and testing, the approximately 97 patients in the discovery cohort were randomly divided in a 7:3 ratio. In addition, the study compared T-cell repertoires in thyroid tissue and in blood from roughly 6 Graves' hyperthyroidism patients. Following sampling, methimazole starting at 30 mg daily was given to hyperthyroidism patients, and high-dose intravenous methylprednisolone was given to ophthalmopathy patients. TCR Vbeta CDR3 sequencing of 120 to 150 peripheral blood samples (approximately 44 ophthalmopathy, around 80 hyperthyroidism and approximately 17 progressor patients) is reported in the paper.

Moderately to severely active disease, a Clinical Activity Score of at least 3, a NOSPECS grade of at least 4, and a duration under 3 months were present in ophthalmopathy patients. Any patient with an uncontrolled infection, another autoimmune disease, pregnancy or lactation was excluded. Diagnoses were established on the basis of clinical symptoms, serum thyroxine and TRAb, thyroid ultrasound, and orbital computed tomography. PBMCs were isolated from around 10 ml of fresh peripheral blood by Ficoll-Paque density gradient centrifugation. Trizol reagent was used to extract total RNA, and RNA quality was then checked on an Agilent 2100 Bioanalyzer. Broader findings and caveats from the paper: During validation, the model predicted progression to ophthalmopathy a median of around six months ahead of onset, with 70.59% sensitivity and 72% to 80% specificity. Most expanded thyroid clonotypes (frequency above 0.001) were also detected in blood, a finding suggesting that blood repertoires may reflect thyroid immune responses. A model built on a 13 V-J signature distinguished ophthalmopathy from stable hyperthyroidism, reaching around 88% sensitivity and about 81% specificity in cross-validation and 80%/75% in testing. No statistical method was used to fix the sample size in advance, and group allocation was not hidden from the investigators.

TCR beta CDR3 regions were amplified from RNA transcripts. For the first round of RT-PCR on the TCR CDR3, the HTBI primer set was used together with the Qiagen OneStep RT-PCR kit. Libraries were constructed in a second round of multiplex PCR, after which size selection and purification were performed. Libraries were sequenced paired-end with 100 bp reads on an Illumina HiSeq2000. The authors' analysis ran thus. SOAPnuke was used to process the raw data, with reads discarded if the reads contained adapters or uncalled bases, had a mean Phred below 15, or lacked an exact constant-primer or identifier match. High-quality paired reads were merged with COPE v1.2.5, and unique nucleotide sequences were defined as clonotypes. MiTCR v1.1 was used to align clonotypes to the IMGT TRBV, TRBD and TRBJ reference segments. The analysis included only V-J combinations with a frequency above 0.0001, which together covered approximately 99% of the repertoires. A TCS score was defined as the ratio between F50 (clonal expansion) and ExV (chaos), using BLOSUM62-based TCRdist between CDR3 peptides within each V-J. Welch's t-statistics and random forest reduced 500 to 650 V-J features to 10 to 15, which were used in a naive Bayes classifier (R e1071). TCRdb handled the public reads itself, with Q25 trimming in fastp and clone calling in MiXCR, and kept productive beta chains. Every distinct CDR3 protein forms one entry, paired with its most common genes and DNA. TCRdb, rather than the study authors, made the V and J calls. Here the sample has more than 500,000 distinct CDR3 sequences; roughly 16% occur a single time. The ten largest clones add up to about 31% of the sample.

This clonotype was picked up many times. The clone's antigen remains unknown. An end of the junction differs from the germline gene, which may be a read error. From a lookup of the germline V gene (reference sequence), CDR1 and CDR2 are SSHAT and FNYEAQ. CDR3 length: 14 amino acids, cysteine to phenylalanine. The entry retains the CDR3 DNA only, 42 bases that are in frame from base 1. Sequencing was done on a sample of blood. The chain joins TRBV7-7 to TRBJ2-7, with no reliable assignment of the D segment. This sequence was found in a woman aged 30 to 39 with Graves' ophthalmopathy. The CDR3 reads as follows: CASSLYLADYEQYF. The DNA is TGTGCTAGCAGCTTATATCTCGCCGACTACGAGCAGTACTTC.